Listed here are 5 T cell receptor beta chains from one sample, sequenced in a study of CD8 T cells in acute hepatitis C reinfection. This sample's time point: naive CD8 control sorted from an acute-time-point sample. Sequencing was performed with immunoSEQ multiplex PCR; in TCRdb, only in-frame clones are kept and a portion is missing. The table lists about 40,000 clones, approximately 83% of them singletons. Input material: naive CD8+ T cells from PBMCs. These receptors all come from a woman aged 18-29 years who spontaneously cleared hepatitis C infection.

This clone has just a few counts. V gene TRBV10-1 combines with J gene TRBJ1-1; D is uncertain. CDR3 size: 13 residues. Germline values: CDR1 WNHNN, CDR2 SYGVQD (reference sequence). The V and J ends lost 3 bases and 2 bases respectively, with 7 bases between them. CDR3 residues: CASSEGANTEAFF. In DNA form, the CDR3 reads TGCGCCAGCAGTGAAGGAGCCAACACTGAAGCTTTCTTT.

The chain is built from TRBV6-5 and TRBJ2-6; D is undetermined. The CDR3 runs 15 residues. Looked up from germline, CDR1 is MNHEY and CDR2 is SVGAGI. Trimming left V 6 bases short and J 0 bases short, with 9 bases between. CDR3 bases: TGTGCCAGCAGGCCAGGCGACTCTGGGGCCAACGTCCTGACTTTC. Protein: CASRPGDSGANVLTF.

This CDR3 reads CASSEGGGSGNTIYF. For the CDR3, the DNA is TGTGCCAGCAGTGAAGGAGGGGGCTCTGGAAACACCATATATTTT. The chain couples TRBV2 to TRBJ1-3; tentatively, D is TRBD1 (6 bases). The V end lost 1 base, the J end lost 0 bases, and 7 bases lay between the germline ends. In germline, CDR1 is SNHLY, CDR2 FYNNEI. CDR3 size: 15 residues.

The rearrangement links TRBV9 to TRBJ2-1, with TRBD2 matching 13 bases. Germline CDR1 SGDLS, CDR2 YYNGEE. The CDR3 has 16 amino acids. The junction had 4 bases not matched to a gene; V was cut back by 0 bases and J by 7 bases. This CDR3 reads CASSVAWGLAGNEQFF. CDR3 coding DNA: TGTGCCAGCAGCGTAGCCTGGGGACTAGCGGGAAATGAGCAGTTCTTC.

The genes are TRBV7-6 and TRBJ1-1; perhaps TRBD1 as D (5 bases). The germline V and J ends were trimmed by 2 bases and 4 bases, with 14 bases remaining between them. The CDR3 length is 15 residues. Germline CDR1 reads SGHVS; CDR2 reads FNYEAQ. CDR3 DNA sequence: TGTGCCAGCAGCTTAAGAGGGGCCGGTGGCACTGAAGCTTTCTTT. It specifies CASSLRGAGGTEAFF.